A single sample is the source of the 22 T cell receptor beta chains below, sequenced in a study of cytomegalovirus exposure and HLA in healthy donors (TCRdb year 2017). The library was made by the immunoSEQ multiplex PCR assay. For the multiplex PCR, a mixture combining 60 forward primers for TCR Vbeta segments and 13 reverse primers for TCR Jbeta segments was used. Here the immuneACCESS table is served through TCRdb, limited to in-frame sequences with V and J called. Missing clones are a known gap in these copies; in checked studies unresolved V genes cover under half, and the rest lacks a known reason. This specimen's table enumerates approximately 150,000 clones. The ten top clones hold 1.5% to 1.9% of the sample. The sequencing sample was made of PBMCs. These receptors were collected from a woman aged 40 to 55 in good health and CMV-seronegative.

This chain joins TRBV15 and TRBJ2-1, with D possibly being TRBD1 (6 bases). This CDR3 is built from 15 residues. V was trimmed by 0 bases and J by 6 bases, leaving 12 bases between them. Germline V gene lookup returns CDR1 LNHNV and CDR2 YYDKDF (reference sequence). DNA for the CDR3: TGTGCCACCAGCAGAGATAGGGCCAGGGGCAATGAGCAGTTCTTC. Residues: CATSRDRARGNEQFF.

The chain combines TRBV6-1 with TRBJ1-4, with TRBD1 matching 8 bases. In germline, CDR1 is MNHNS, CDR2 SASEGT. V shed 11 bases, J shed 2 bases, and the junction held 7 bases outside the gene matches. The CDR3 is 14 amino acids. The CDR3 sequence: CASWRTGTNEKLFF. The DNA of the CDR3 is TGTGCCTCGTGGAGGACAGGGACTAATGAAAAACTGTTTTTT.

The chain employs TRBV5-6 and TRBJ2-7; perhaps TRBD1 as D (5 bases). This CDR3 is 14 amino acids long. Germline V CDR1 and CDR2: SGHDT, YYEEEE. Trimming removed 4 bases at V and 2 bases at J, with 13 bases between. The CDR3 DNA follows: TGTGCCAGCAGCCGTGGGGCAGGGACCTACGAGCAGTACTTC. It specifies CASSRGAGTYEQYF.

This sequence joins TRBV19 and TRBJ2-2, with 9 bases that match TRBD1. Per germline, CDR1 LNHDA and CDR2 SQIVND (reference sequence). This CDR3 contains 14 residues. V lost 6 bases to trimming and J lost 4 bases; unmatched junction nucleotides: 3. In DNA, the CDR3 is TGTGCCAGTAGGGGGACAGGGACCACCGGGGAGCTGTTTTTT. Residues: CASRGTGTTGELFF.

This sequence joins TRBV7-2 and TRBJ2-7; 12 bases align to TRBD2. Unmatched junction bases numbered 7, after V lost 5 bases and J lost 5 bases. Germline V gene data show CDR1 as SGHTA and CDR2 as FQGNSA. The CDR3 totals 15 residues. CDR3 sequence reads: CASSIGTSGRNEQYF. CDR3 nucleotides: TGTGCCAGCAGCATTGGGACTAGCGGGCGGAACGAGCAGTACTTC.

This chain connects TRBV7-2 to TRBJ1-3; 9 bases align to TRBD1. Germline values: CDR1 SGHTA, CDR2 FQGNSA. The V gene end was trimmed by 4 bases and the J gene end by 0 bases; junction bases not matched to a gene: 4. The CDR3 runs 16 residues. CDR3 loop: CASSSQGALSGNTIYF. The CDR3 DNA follows: TGTGCCAGCAGCTCACAGGGGGCCCTCTCTGGAAACACCATATATTTT.

The gene calls are TRBV9 and TRBJ2-1, with 11 bases that match TRBD2. This CDR3 spans 15 amino acids. With V trimmed by 4 bases and J by 4 bases, 4 bases remained unmatched. Germline lookup yields CDR1 SGDLS and CDR2 YYNGEE. The CDR3 spells CASSSGTSGYNEQFF. The DNA of the CDR3 is TGTGCCAGCAGCTCTGGGACTAGCGGTTACAATGAGCAGTTCTTC.

The J gene is TRBJ1-1, the V gene TRBV7-2; D uncertain. This CDR3 is built from 15 residues. Germline CDR1 SGHTA, CDR2 FQGNSA. V was pared by 7 bases and J by 0 bases, with 15 bases between. CDR3 region: CASTGGVGMNTEAFF. CDR3 in DNA: TGTGCCAGCACCGGAGGAGTGGGCATGAACACTGAAGCTTTCTTT.

The chain recombines TRBV6-5 with TRBJ1-6; D remains unclear. The CDR3 contains 15 residues. In germline, CDR1 is MNHEY, CDR2 SVGAGI. V lost 0 bases and J 8 bases, leaving 11 bases between the germline ends. CDR3 region: CASSYSQVADSPLHF. DNA of the CDR3: TGTGCCAGCAGTTACTCTCAAGTTGCGGATTCACCCCTCCACTTT.

The chain combines TRBV7-9 with TRBJ1-1, with D perhaps TRBD1 (5 bases). Trimming removed 6 bases at V and 8 bases at J, with 19 bases between. In germline, CDR1 is SEHNR, CDR2 FQNEAQ (reference sequence). The CDR3 covers 14 residues. The DNA for the CDR3 is TGTGCCAGCAGAGGGCTTTGGGGCAGTGAAGAAGCTTTCTTT. Amino acid sequence: CASRGLWGSEEAFF.

V usage is TRBV6-5 and J usage is TRBJ1-5; 7 bases map to TRBD1. The germline V gene encodes CDR1 MNHEY and CDR2 SVGAGI. J gave up 1 base and V 4 bases, and 1 base lay outside the gene matches. The CDR3 contains 14 residues. DNA of the CDR3: TGTGCCAGCAGTTTACAGGGGAGCAATCAGCCCCAGCATTTT. Its translation: CASSLQGSNQPQHF.

V and J are TRBV7-3 and TRBJ2-1, with a tentative D call TRBD2 (6 bases). This CDR3 contains 14 residues. V gave up 2 bases and J gave up 7 bases, with 12 bases separating them. Germline V gives CDR1 SGHTA, CDR2 FQGTGA. CDR3 nucleotide sequence: TGTGCCAGCAGCTTACAGGAGGGTCGGAATGAGCAGTTCTTC. It yields the protein CASSLQEGRNEQFF.

This chain connects TRBV2 to TRBJ1-3; TRBD1 might be the D (6 bases). The CDR3 has 15 amino acids. V was shortened by 6 bases and J by 0 bases, with 12 bases between the two germline ends. From germline, CDR1 is SNHLY and CDR2 FYNNEI. The CDR3 loop reads CASRPPGVSGNTIYF. CDR3 sequence (DNA): TGTGCCAGCAGACCGCCAGGGGTCTCTGGAAACACCATATATTTT.

The chain joins TRBV14 to TRBJ2-3, with 15 bases that match TRBD2. Germline CDR1 and CDR2: SGHDN and FVKESK. The junction had 8 bases not matched to a gene; V was cut back by 5 bases and J by 5 bases. The CDR3 is 17 residues long. The CDR3 loop is CASSYKRTSGGVDTQYF. The CDR3 DNA follows: TGTGCCAGCAGCTACAAACGGACTAGCGGGGGGGTAGATACGCAGTATTTT.

The chain joins TRBV5-1 to TRBJ2-3; TRBD2 agrees at 10 bases. The V segment lost 4 bases and the J segment 4 bases; nucleotides outside the gene matches: 9. The CDR3 runs 16 residues. Per germline, CDR1 SGHRS and CDR2 YFSETQ. CDR3 sequence (DNA): TGCGCCAGCAGCCCGCCTTCTAGCGGGGGAGCAGATACGCAGTATTTT. Translation gives CASSPPSSGGADTQYF.

The CDR3 DNA follows: TGTGCCAGCAGGATAGGGGCCAATGAGCAGTTCTTC. This codes for CASRIGANEQFF. The chain couples TRBV27 to TRBJ2-1, with D perhaps TRBD1 (5 bases). Looked up from germline, CDR1 is MNHEY and CDR2 is SMNVEV (reference sequence). This CDR3 is built from 12 residues. V was shortened by 6 bases and J by 6 bases, with 9 bases between the two germline ends.

The V and J genes are TRBV18 and TRBJ2-3; maybe TRBD1 (6 bases). V shed 6 bases and J shed 4 bases, with 20 bases lying between them. The CDR3 has 16 amino acids. Germline-derived CDR1 and CDR2 are KGHSH and LQKENI. CDR3 amino acids: CASSFGIQGSSDTQYF. The DNA of the CDR3 is TGTGCCAGCTCCTTCGGGATACAGGGTTCATCAGATACGCAGTATTTT.

The genes are TRBV19 and TRBJ1-2; D perhaps matches TRBD1 (5 bases). CDR1 is LNHDA and CDR2 is SQIVND in the germline V gene (reference sequence). Trimming took off 7 bases at V and 4 bases at J, with 10 bases between the two ends. The CDR3 loop spans 12 amino acids. The CDR3 loop is CASMRTTYGYTF. In nucleotides, the CDR3 is TGTGCCAGTATGAGGACAACCTATGGCTACACCTTC.

The chain joins TRBV5-1 to TRBJ2-2, with TRBD2 identical over 10 bases. Per the germline V gene, CDR1 is SGHRS and CDR2 is YFSETQ. The V gene end was trimmed by 4 bases and the J gene end by 1 base; junction bases not matched to a gene: 7. The CDR3 runs to 17 residues. CDR3 sequence reads: CASSSPGLAKNTGELFF. In DNA, the CDR3 is TGCGCCAGCAGCAGTCCGGGACTAGCGAAGAACACCGGGGAGCTGTTTTTT. The full variable domain, in which reference TRBV5-1 and TRBJ2-2 provide the parts outside the CDR3, is KAGVTQTPRYLIKTRGQQVTLSCSPISGHRSVSWYQQTPGQGLQFLFEYFSETQRNKGNFPGRFSGRQFSNSRSEMNVSTLELGDSALYLCASSSPGLAKNTGELFFGEGSRLTVL.

J is TRBJ1-2 and V is TRBV10-3; unclear D gene. V lost 0 bases and J 8 bases, leaving 10 bases between the germline ends. The CDR3 spans 13 residues. CDR1 is ENHRY and CDR2 is SYGVKD in the germline V gene. The CDR3 nucleotides are TGTGCCATCAGTGAGTCCCAGGTGCAAGGCTACACCTTC. It translates to CAISESQVQGYTF.

The rearrangement uses TRBV5-4 and TRBJ1-1, with TRBD1 identical over 9 bases. Trimming at V came to 5 bases and at J to 4 bases, leaving 6 bases not matched to a gene. This CDR3 is 14 amino acids long. In germline, CDR1 is SGHNT, CDR2 YYREEE (reference sequence). CDR3 nucleotide sequence: TGTGCCAGCAGAAAACAGGGGGCGAGCACTGAAGCTTTCTTT. Protein: CASRKQGASTEAFF. The entire variable domain, with the rest obtained from reference TRBV5-4 and TRBJ1-1, is as follows: ETGVTQSPTHLIKTRGQQVTLRCSSQSGHNTVSWYQQALGQGPQFIFQYYREEENGRGNFPPRFSGLQFPNYSSELNVNALELDDSALYLCASRKQGASTEAFFGQGTRLTVV.

V usage is TRBV27 and J usage is TRBJ2-5; TRBD2 matches 7 bases. V dropped 5 bases and J dropped 5; count of bases not matched to a gene: 8. CDR1 and CDR2 from the germline V gene are MNHEY and SMNVEV (reference sequence). The CDR3 contains 14 residues. This CDR3 reads CASSQWEGRETQYF. The CDR3 nucleotides read TGTGCCAGCAGTCAGTGGGAGGGGCGCGAGACCCAGTACTTC.